This paragraph reports one TCR beta chain. This clone came up a few times. No antigen is known for it. No much larger clonotype is one base removed from it; base qualities were not supplied. This sample is part of a study of beta chain features in type 1 diabetes (dated by TCRdb to the late 2010s). General notes on the study: No differences in mean age, gender distribution, total cell number or subset yield were found between patients and healthy donors. Whereas all 30 or so donors provided naive and central memory subsets, regulatory and stem cell-like memory subsets were isolated from just 8 patients and roughly eight healthy donors. A total of over 95,000,000 sorted cells were examined across all samples, and RNA yield correlated strongly with the number of cells per subset. In the study, TCRB repertoires of sorted circulating CD4+ T cell subsets from recently diagnosed type 1 diabetes patients were compared with those of matched healthy donors.

General study outcomes and caveats: A moderate but significant shortening of TCRB CDR3 length was observed in type 1 diabetes patients in all four CD4+ subsets. Naive, central memory and regulatory TCRB repertoires appeared to be more similar among patients than among healthy donors. Shorter templates might have been favored by PCR, but patient and control samples were amplified and corrected together, so both groups would have been affected equally by any skew. Sequencing cDNA rather than genomic DNA could over-represent highly expressing activated cells, although activation and CD3 levels did not differ between groups. Patients with type 1 diabetes made fewer insertions and deleted more nucleotides at VDJ recombination sites, implying thymic rearrangement abnormalities. HLA sub-analyses involved small numbers of individuals, so any influence of HLA type on TCRB rearrangement remained unresolved.

Trimming at the junction amounts to 5 bases on V and 1 base on J, and the germline ends lie 12 bases apart. The CDR3 goes from the cysteine to the phenylalanine over 14 residues. The only DNA kept is the CDR3, 42 bases in frame from the first base. For CDR1 and CDR2, the germline V gene lists SGHTA and FQGNSA. Each donor gave one peripheral blood draw, averaging approximately 0.12 L, which was collected into heparinised tubes. Using a panel that included CD45RO, CCR7, CD25, CD127, CD95 and CD27, naive, central memory, regulatory and stem cell-like memory CD4+ T cells were sorted on a BD FACSAria II. Every sorted population had a purity above 98%. Right away, PBMCs were isolated by Lymphoprep density gradient centrifugation and were stained directly, with no culture step. Samples were stained and sorted in pairs, with one healthy donor and one patient per experiment, so that batch effects were minimized.

The entire isolated RNA was reverse transcribed using the High Capacity cDNA Reverse Transcription Kit, and thus expressed TCRB transcripts were sequenced. Naive, central memory and regulatory T cell samples underwent deep immunoSEQ sequencing, averaging approximately 3.3 million total reads per sample. After sorted cells were lysed in RLT buffer, RNA was extracted with DNase-treated RNeasy Micro or Mini kits, with the choice depending on cell number. Each cell subset was processed separately to prevent cross-contamination, with patient and healthy donor samples processed together. The immunoSEQ multiplex PCR was used to amplify TCRB sequences from cDNA, generating 87-bp fragments that spanned the CDR3 region. Sequencing of the amplicons was performed on the Illumina HiSeq platform. The authors' pipeline ran thus. Synthetic template baselines were used to correct PCR bias computationally, reads within Hamming distance 2 were collapsed, and singletons that could not be merged were discarded. Reads were aligned against IMGT so that V, D and J genes, CDR3 length and insertions or deletions at six rearrangement sites could be assigned. Within each subset, clonotype counts were normalized to the number of sorted cells before true diversity and Gini coefficients were calculated with the tcR R package. The overlap coefficient, calculated on TCRB nucleotide sequences, was used to measure repertoire sharing. TCRdb retrieved this table from immuneACCESS and kept in-frame rearrangements only. Not all clones are present; in checked studies, unresolved V genes account for under half, and no reason is known for the remainder. V and J calls and clone size are as listed in that table; D and trimming were resolved from the DNA. Present in this sample are about 180,000 clones, approximately 13% of which were seen just once. In total, the top ten clones hold 0.6% to 0.8% of the sample.

The origin of this receptor is a woman aged 18-29 years in good health. Recombination joined TRBV7-2 with TRBJ2-7, with no reliable assignment of the D segment. The material sequenced was central memory CD4+ T cells from blood. The CDR3 here reads CASSPDSSSYEQYF. At the DNA level, the sequence is TGTGCCAGCAGCCCCGATTCGAGTTCCTACGAGCAGTACTTC.